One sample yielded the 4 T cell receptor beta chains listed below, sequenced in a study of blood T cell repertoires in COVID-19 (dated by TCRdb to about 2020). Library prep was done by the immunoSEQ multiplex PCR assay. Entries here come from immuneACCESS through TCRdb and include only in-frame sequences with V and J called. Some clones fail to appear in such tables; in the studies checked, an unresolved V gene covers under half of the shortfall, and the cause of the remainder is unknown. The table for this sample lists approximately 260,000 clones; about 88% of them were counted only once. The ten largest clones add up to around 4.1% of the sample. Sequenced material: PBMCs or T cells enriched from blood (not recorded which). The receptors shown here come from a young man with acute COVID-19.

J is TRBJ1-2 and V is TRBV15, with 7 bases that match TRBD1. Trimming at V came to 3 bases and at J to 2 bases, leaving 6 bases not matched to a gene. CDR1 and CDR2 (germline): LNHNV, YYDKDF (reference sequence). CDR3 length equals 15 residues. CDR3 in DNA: TGTGCCACCAGCAGCCCCCGGACAGGCAACTATGGCTACACCTTC. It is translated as CATSSPRTGNYGYTF.

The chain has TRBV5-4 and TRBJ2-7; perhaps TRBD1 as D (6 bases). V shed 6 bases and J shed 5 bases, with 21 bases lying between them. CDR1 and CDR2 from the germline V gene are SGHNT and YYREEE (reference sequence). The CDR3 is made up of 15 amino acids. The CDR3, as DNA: TGTGCCAGCACCATTTTTGGTCAACACAGGGACGAGCAGTACGTC. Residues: CASTIFGQHRDEQYV.

This CDR3 reads CASSQFLRGLGNTIYF. Here the CDR3 DNA reads TGTGCCAGCAGCCAATTTCTGAGGGGACTTGGAAACACCATATATTTT. V gene TRBV3-1 (or the pseudogene TRBV3-2) combines with J gene TRBJ1-3; tentatively, D is TRBD1 (5 bases). This CDR3 region has 16 residues. Germline loops: CDR1 LGHDT, CDR2 YNNKEL (reference sequence). Trimming took 2 bases from V and 3 from J, leaving 14 bases between them.

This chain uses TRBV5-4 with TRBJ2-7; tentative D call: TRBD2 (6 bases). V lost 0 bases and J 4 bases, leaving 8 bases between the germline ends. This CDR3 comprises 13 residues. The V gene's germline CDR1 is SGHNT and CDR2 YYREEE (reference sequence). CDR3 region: CASSLDLAYEQYV. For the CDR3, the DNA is TGTGCCAGCAGCTTGGATCTAGCGTACGAGCAGTACGTC.